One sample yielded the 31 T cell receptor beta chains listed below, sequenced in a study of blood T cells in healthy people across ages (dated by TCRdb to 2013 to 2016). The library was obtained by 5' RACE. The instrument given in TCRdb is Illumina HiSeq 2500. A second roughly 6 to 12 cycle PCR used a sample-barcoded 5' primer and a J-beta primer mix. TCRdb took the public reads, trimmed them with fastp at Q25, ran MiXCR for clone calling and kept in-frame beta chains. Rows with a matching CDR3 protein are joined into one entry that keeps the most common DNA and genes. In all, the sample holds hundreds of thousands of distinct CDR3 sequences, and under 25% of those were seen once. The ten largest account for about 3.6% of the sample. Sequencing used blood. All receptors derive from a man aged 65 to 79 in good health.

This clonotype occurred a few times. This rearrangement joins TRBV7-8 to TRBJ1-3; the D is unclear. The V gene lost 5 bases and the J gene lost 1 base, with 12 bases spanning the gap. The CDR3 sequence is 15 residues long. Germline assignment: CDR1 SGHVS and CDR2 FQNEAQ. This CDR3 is CASSLPAGSGNTIYF. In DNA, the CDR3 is TGTGCCAGCAGCCTCCCTGCCGGATCTGGAAACACCATATATTTT.

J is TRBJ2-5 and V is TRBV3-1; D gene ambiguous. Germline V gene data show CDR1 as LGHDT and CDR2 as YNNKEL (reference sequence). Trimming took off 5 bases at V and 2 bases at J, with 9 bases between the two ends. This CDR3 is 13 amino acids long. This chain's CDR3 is CASSAAIQETQYF. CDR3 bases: TGTGCCAGCAGCGCAGCGATTCAAGAGACCCAGTACTTC.

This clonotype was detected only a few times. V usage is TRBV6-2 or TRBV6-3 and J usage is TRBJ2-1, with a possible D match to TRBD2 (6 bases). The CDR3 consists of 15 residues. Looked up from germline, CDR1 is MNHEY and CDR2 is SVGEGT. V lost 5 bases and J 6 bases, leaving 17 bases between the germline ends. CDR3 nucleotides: TGTGCCAGCAGTCCCGTGGGGGGAGTTATCAATGAGCAGTTCTTC. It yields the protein CASSPVGGVINEQFF.

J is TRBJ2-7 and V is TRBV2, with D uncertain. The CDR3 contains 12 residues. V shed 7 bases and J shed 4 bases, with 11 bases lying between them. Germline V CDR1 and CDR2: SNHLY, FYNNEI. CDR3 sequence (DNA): TGTGCCAGCACCGAGAGTGGATACGAGCAGTACTTC. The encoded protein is CASTESGYEQYF. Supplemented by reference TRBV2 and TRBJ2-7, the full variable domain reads EPEVTQTPSHQVTQMGQEVILRCVPISNHLYFYWYRQILGQKVEFLVSFYNNEISEKSEIFDDQFSVERPDGSNFTLKIRSTKLEDSAMYFCASTESGYEQYFGPGTRLTVT.

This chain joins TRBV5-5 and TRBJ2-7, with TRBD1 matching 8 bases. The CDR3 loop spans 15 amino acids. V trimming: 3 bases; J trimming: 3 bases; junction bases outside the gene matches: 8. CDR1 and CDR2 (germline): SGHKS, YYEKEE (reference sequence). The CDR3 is CASSWMTGANYEQYF. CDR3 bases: TGTGCCAGCAGCTGGATGACAGGGGCCAACTACGAGCAGTACTTC.

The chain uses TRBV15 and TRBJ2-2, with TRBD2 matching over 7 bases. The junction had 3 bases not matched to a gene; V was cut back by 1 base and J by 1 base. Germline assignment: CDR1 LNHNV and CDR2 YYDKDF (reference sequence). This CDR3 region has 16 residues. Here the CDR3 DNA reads TGTGCCACCAGCAGAGGAACGGGAGGGAACACCGGGGAGCTGTTTTTT. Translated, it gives CATSRGTGGNTGELFF.

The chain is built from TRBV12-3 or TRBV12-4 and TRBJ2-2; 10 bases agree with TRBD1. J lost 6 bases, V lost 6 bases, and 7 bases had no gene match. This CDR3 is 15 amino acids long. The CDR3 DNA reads TGTGCCAGCAGCCTTGGACAGGGGGGCGCCGGGGAGCTGTTTTTT. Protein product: CASSLGQGGAGELFF.

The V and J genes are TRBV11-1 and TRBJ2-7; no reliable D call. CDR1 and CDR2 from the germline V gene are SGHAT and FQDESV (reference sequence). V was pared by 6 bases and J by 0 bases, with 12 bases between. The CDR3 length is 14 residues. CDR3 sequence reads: CASSRDTNSYEQYF. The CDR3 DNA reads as TGTGCCAGCAGTCGTGACACCAACTCCTACGAGCAGTACTTC.

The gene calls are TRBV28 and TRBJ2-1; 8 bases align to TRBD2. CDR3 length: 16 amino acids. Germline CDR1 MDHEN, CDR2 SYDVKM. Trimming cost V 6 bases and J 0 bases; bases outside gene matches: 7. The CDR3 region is CASSWGREDSYNEQFF. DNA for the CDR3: TGTGCCAGCAGCTGGGGGCGGGAGGACTCCTACAATGAGCAGTTCTTC.

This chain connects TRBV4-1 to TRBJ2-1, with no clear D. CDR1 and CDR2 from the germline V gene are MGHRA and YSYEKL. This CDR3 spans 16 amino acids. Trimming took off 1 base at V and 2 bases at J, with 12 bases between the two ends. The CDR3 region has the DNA TGCGCCAGCAGCCAAGTACTGGTGAGCCCCTACAATGAGCAGTTCTTC. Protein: CASSQVLVSPYNEQFF.

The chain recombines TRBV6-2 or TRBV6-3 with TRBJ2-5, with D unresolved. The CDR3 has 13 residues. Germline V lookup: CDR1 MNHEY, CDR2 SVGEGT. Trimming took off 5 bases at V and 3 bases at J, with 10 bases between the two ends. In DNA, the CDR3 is TGTGCCAGCAGTCCGAGGTGGAAAGAGACCCAGTACTTC. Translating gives CASSPRWKETQYF.

CDR3 sequence (DNA): TGTGCCAGCAGCCCAACGACAGGATACCCGGGAGGGAACCAAGAGACCCAGTACTTC. It is translated as CASSPTTGYPGGNQETQYF. The rearrangement links TRBV13 to TRBJ2-5, with 8 bases that match TRBD2. V gave up 5 bases and J gave up 0 bases; unmatched junction bases: 17. The CDR3 is 19 residues long. Germline V lookup: CDR1 PRHDT, CDR2 FYEKMQ (reference sequence).

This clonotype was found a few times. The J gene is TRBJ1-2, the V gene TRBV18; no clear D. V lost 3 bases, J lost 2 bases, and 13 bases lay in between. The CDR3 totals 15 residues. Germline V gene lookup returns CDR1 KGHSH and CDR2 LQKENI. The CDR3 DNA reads TGTGCCAGCTCACCTTCGGAAAGGCGAAACTATGGCTACACCTTC. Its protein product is CASSPSERRNYGYTF.

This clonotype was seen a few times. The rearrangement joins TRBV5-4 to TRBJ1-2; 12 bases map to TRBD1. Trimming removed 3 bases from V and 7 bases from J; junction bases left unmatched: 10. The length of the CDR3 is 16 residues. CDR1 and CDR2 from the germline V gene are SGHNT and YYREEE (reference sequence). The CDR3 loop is CASSYPGTGGSGGYTF. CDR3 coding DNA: TGTGCCAGCAGCTATCCCGGGACAGGGGGCTCGGGTGGCTACACCTTC.

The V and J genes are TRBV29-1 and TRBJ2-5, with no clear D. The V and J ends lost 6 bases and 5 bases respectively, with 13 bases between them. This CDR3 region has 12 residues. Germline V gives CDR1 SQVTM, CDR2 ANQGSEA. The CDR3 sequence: CSVGGPRETQYF. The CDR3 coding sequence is TGCAGCGTGGGTGGGCCCAGGGAGACCCAGTACTTC.

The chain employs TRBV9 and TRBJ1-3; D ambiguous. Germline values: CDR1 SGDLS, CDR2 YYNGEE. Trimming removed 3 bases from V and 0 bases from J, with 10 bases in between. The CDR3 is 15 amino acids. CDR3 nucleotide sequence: TGTGCCAGCAGCGGTTTGGGTGGCTCTGGAAACACCATATATTTT. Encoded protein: CASSGLGGSGNTIYF.

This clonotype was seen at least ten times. The CDR3 DNA is TGCAGTATATCAGCCTACAATGAGCAGTTCTTC. Translation gives CSISAYNEQFF. The V call is TRBV29-1, the J call TRBJ2-1, with D uncertain. CDR1 SQVTM and CDR2 ANQGSEA come from the germline V gene. There are 11 residues in the CDR3.

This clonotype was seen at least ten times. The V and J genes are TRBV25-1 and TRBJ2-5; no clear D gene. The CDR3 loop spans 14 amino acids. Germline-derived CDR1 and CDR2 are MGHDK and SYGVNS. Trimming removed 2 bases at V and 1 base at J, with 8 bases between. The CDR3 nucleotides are TGTGCCAGCAGTGAAGTAGGTCGCCAAGAGACCCAGTACTTC. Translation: CASSEVGRQETQYF.

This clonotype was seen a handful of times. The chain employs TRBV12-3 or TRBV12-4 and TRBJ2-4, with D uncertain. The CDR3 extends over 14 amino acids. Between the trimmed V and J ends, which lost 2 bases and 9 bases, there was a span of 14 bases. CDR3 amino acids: CASSLSDGWAIQYF. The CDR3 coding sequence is TGTGCCAGCAGTTTATCGGACGGATGGGCCATTCAGTACTTC.

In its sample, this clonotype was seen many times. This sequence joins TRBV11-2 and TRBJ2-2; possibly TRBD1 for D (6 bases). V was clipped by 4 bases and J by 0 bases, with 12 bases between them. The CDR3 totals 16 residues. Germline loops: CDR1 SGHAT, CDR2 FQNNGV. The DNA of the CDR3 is TGTGCCAGCAGCTCACTACAGGGTTCGAACACCGGGGAGCTGTTTTTT. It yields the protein CASSSLQGSNTGELFF. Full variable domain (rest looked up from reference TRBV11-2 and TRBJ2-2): EAGVAQSPRYKIIEKRQSVAFWCNPISGHATLYWYQQILGQGPKLLIQFQNNGVVDDSQLPKDRFSAERLKGVDSTLKIQPAKLEDSAVYLCASSSLQGSNTGELFFGEGSRLTVL.

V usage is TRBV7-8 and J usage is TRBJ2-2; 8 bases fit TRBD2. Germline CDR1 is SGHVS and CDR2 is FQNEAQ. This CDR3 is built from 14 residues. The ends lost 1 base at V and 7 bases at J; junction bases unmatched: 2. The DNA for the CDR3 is TGTGCCAGCAGCTTAGGACTAGCGATCGGGGAGCTGTTTTTT. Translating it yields CASSLGLAIGELFF.

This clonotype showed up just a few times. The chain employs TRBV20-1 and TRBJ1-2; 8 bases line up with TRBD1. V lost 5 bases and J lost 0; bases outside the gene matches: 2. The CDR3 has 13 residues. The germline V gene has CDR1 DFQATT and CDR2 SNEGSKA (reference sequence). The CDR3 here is CSAGTGSNYGYTF. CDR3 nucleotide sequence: TGCAGTGCTGGGACAGGCTCTAACTATGGCTACACCTTC.

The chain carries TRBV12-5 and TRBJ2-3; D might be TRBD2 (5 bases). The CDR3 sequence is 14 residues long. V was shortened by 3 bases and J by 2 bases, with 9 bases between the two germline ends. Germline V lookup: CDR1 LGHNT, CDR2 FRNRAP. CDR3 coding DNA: TGTGCTAGTGGTTTTGAGGGATTCACAGATACGCAGTATTTT. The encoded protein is CASGFEGFTDTQYF.

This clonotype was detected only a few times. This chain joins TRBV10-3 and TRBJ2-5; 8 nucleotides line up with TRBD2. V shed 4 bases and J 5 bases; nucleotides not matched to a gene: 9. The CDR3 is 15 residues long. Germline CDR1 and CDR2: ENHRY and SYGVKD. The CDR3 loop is CAISVLHTGGETQYF. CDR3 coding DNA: TGTGCCATCAGTGTTCTACATACGGGAGGGGAGACCCAGTACTTC.

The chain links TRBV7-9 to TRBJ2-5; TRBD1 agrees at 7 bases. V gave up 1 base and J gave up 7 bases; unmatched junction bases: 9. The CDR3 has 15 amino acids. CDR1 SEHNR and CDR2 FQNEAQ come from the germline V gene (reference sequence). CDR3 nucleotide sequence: TGTGCCAGCAGCTTAGATAGAGGACAGGAGACGACCCAGTACTTC. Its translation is CASSLDRGQETTQYF.

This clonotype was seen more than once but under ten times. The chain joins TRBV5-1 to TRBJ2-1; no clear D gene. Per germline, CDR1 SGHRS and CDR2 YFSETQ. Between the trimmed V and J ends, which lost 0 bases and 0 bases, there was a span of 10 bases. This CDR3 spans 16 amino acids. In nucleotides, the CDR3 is TGCGCCAGCAGCTTGGCGATGGGTCTCTCCTACAATGAGCAGTTCTTC. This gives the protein CASSLAMGLSYNEQFF.

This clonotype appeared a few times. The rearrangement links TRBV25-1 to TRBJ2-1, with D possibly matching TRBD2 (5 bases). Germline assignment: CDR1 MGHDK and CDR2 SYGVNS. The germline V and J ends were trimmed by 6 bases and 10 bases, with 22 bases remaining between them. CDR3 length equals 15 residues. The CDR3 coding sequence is TGTGCCAGCAGCGCTACCGGGAAGCGAGGAACGGAGCAGTTCTTC. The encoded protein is CASSATGKRGTEQFF.

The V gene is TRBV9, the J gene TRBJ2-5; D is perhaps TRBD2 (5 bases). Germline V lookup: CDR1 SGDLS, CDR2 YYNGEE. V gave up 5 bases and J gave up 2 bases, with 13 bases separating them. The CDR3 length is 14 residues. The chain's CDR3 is CASSKGVQQETQYF. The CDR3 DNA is TGTGCCAGCAGTAAGGGAGTTCAACAAGAGACCCAGTACTTC.

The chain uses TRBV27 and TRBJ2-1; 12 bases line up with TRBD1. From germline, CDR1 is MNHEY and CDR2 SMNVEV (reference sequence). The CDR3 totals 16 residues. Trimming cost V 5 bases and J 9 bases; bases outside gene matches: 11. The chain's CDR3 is CASSPSRDRGLPEQFF. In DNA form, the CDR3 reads TGTGCCAGCAGTCCAAGTCGGGACAGGGGGCTTCCTGAGCAGTTCTTC.

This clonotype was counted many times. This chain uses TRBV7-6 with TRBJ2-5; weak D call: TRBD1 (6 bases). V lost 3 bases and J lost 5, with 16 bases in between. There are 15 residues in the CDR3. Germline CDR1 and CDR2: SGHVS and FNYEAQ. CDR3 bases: TGTGCCAGCAGCTTCAGCAGGGGAGTTGGTGAGACCCAGTACTTC. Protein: CASSFSRGVGETQYF.

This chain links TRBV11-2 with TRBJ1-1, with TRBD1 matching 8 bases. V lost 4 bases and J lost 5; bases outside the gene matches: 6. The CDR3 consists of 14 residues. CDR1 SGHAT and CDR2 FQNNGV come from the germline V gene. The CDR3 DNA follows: TGTGCCAGCAGCTCCGGACAGGGCTTTACTGAAGCTTTCTTT. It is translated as CASSSGQGFTEAFF.